This T cell receptor beta chain emerged from a study of human T cells and chemical hapten exposure. Study-wide background: Patients were mainly female, each with alopecia areata, totalis or universalis.

Germline values: CDR1 MDHEN, CDR2 SYDVKM. V dropped 5 bases and J dropped 0 bases, with 14 bases sitting between them. This CDR3 is built from 16 residues. General observations from the study: Versus controls, expanded TCRs had significantly more large CDR3 similarity clusters. More PT1 expanded TCRs went with higher patch test scores.

This clonotype was counted between two and nine times. Its antigen is unidentified. Per the authors' pipeline: Per sample, the median was roughly 96,000 TCRs, with values from about 24,000 to 680,000. TCRdb reprocessed the RACE reads with MiXCR, giving one entry per CDR3 protein. The V and J calls follow TCRdb's processing rather than the paper's. The sample carries about 78,000 distinct CDR3 sequences, 8.5% recorded once. Sample time point: patch test 2, 6 weeks after DPC sensitization. Treatment denoted: therapeutic diphenylcyclopropenone sensitization with weekly scalp DPC. Sequences were derived from whole blood, sampled in connection with sensitization to the hapten diphenylcyclopropenone (DPC). The TCR originated in a woman aged 50 to 65 with alopecia areata. Some clones in this sample may be carry-over from other donors' samples. The chain recombines TRBV28 with TRBJ1-5; no reliable D call. The CDR3 protein is CASSAVRGNSNQPQHF. Written as DNA, the CDR3 is TGTGCCAGCAGTGCAGTCCGTGGGAATAGCAATCAGCCCCAGCATTTT.